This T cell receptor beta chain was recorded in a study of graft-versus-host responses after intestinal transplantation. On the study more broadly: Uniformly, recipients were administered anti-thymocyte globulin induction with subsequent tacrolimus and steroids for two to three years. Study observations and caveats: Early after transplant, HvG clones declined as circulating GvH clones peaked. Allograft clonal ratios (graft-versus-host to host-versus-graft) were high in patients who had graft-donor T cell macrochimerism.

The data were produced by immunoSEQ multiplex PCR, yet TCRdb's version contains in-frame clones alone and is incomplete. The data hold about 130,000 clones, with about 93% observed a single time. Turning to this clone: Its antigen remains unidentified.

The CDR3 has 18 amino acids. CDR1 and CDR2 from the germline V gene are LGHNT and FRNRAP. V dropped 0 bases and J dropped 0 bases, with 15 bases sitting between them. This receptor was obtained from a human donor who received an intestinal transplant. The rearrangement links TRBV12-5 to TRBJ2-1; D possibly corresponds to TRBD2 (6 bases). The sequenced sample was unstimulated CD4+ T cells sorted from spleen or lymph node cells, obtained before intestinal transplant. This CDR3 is CASGLVGLGGSSYNEQFF. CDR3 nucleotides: TGTGCTAGTGGTTTGGTAGGATTGGGGGGATCCTCCTACAATGAGCAGTTCTTC.